This T cell receptor (beta chain) was observed in a study of regulatory T cells in long-lasting Graves disease. Findings of the study overall: It was in persistent disease that TRBV28, TRBJ1-2 and TRBJ2-5 were favored.

Looked up from germline, CDR1 is LGHDT and CDR2 is YNNKEL (reference sequence). Trimming shortened V by 3 bases and J by 5 bases, and 19 bases separated the two germline ends. The CDR3 runs to 16 residues. Documented time point: newly diagnosed GD, antithyroid drugs for less than 3 months. Making the TCR library involved RNA that had been extracted from PBMCs. Turning to this clonotype: The antigen remains undetermined.

Construction of the TCR beta libraries employed iRepertoire HTBI primers in conjunction with Arm-PCR of CDR3 regions. A single record per CDR3 protein comes from TCRdb applying MiXCR to the multiplex PCR reads. Altogether roughly 560,000 distinct CDR3 sequences are present, roughly 15% being singletons, with the ten largest covering roughly 25%. These same records also appear under a second study, on T cells in Graves' hyperthyroidism and ophthalmopathy. From that study: Stability of Graves' hyperthyroidism was defined as absent ophthalmopathy progression within 18 months. Model-based prediction identified ophthalmopathy a median approximately 6.2 months prior to its onset.

The receptor was derived from a woman aged 40 to 65 with Graves disease. The source material was peripheral blood mononuclear cells (PBMCs), sampled at new diagnosis, from a patient treated with antithyroid drugs. This sequence joins TRBV3-1 and TRBJ2-5; maybe TRBD2 (6 bases). The CDR3 region is CASSHMDGRVGETQYF. For the CDR3, the DNA is TGTGCCAGCAGCCATATGGACGGGAGAGTAGGTGAGACCCAGTACTTC.